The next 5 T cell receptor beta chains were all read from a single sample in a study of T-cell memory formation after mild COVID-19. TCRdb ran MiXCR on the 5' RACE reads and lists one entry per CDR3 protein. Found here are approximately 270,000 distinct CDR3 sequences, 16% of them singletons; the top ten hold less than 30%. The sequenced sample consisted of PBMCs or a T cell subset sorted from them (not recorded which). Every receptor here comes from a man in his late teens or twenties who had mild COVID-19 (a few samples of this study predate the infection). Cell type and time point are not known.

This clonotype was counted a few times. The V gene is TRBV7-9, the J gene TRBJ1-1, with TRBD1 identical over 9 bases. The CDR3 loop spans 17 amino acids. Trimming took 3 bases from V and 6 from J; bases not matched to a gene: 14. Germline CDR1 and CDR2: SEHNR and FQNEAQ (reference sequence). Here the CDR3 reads CASSLGRGQGTHAEAFF. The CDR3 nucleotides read TGTGCCAGCAGCTTGGGCAGGGGACAGGGAACACACGCTGAAGCTTTCTTT.

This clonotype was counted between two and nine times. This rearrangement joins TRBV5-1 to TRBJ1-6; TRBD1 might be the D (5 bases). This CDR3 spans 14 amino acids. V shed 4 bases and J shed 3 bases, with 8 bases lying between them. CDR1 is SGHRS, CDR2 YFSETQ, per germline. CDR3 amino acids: CASSTDSYNSPLHF. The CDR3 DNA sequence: TGCGCCAGCAGCACCGACAGCTATAATTCACCCCTCCACTTT.

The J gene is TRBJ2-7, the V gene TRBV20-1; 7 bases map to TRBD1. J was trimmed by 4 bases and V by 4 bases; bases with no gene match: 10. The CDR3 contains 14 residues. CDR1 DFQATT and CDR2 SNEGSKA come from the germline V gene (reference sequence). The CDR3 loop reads CSATRTGPSYEQYF. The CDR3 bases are TGCAGTGCTACCCGGACAGGCCCCTCTTACGAGCAGTACTTC.

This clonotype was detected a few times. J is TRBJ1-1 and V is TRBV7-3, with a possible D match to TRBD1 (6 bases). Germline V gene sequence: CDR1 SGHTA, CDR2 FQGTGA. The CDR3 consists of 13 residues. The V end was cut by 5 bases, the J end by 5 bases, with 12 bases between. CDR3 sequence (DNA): TGTGCCAGCAGCCAATTACAGGGAACTGAAGCTTTCTTT. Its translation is CASSQLQGTEAFF.

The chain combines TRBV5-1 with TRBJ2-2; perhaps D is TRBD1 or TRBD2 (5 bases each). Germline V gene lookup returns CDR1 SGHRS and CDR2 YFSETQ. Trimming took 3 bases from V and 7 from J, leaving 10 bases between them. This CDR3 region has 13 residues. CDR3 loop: CASSWDQLGELFF. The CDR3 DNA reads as TGCGCCAGCAGCTGGGACCAACTCGGGGAGCTGTTTTTT.